The sequence of this T cell receptor beta chain was determined in a study of cytomegalovirus exposure and HLA in healthy donors. Overall study results and limits: There were some V segments, including TRBV6-2 and TRBV6-3, excluded as indistinguishable. In vitro assays verified that three CMV-associated chains recognized CMV antigens specifically. Later analysis indicated greater clonal expansion among HLA-associated TCR beta chains than among equally common other chains.

This clone has just a few counts. What it binds is not known. With 4 bases removed from V and 4 bases from J, the gap between germline ends came to 8 bases. In germline, CDR1 is KGHSH, CDR2 LQKENI. This CDR3 has 13 residues. 60 Vbeta and 13 Jbeta primers were used in PCR. The assay was immunoSEQ multiplex PCR, and TCRdb's table has in-frame clones only and misses some. The sample comprises over 150,000 clones, around 80% of which are singletons, and about 1.3% rests with the top ten. Input material: PBMCs. The chain uses TRBV18 and TRBJ1-5; D call uncertain. The TCR originated in a man between 18 and 29 years old in good health and CMV-seronegative. The CDR3 here is CASSLTENQPQHF. The CDR3 DNA reads as TGTGCCAGCTCACTCACAGAGAATCAGCCCCAGCATTTT.